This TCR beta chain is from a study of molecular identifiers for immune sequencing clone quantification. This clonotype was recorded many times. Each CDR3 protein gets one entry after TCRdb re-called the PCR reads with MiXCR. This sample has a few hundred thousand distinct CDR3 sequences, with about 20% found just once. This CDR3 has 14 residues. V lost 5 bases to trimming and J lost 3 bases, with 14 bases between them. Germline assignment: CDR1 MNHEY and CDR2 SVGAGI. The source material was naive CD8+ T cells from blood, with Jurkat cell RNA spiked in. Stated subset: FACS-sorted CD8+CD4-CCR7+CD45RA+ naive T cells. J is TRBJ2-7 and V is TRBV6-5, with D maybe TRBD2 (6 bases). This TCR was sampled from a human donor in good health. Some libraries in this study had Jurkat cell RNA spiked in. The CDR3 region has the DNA TGTGCCAGCAGTGGGCGGGACGGAGTCTACGAGCAGTACTTC. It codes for CASSGRDGVYEQYF.